Included here is one T cell receptor (beta chain) sequence, with context. Assay used: immunoSEQ multiplex PCR; TCRdb lists only in-frame clones, some missing. The sample has roughly 87,000 clones, around 95% seen once; the top ten hold around 1.4%. The data are from a study of T cell changes during pregnancy in multiple sclerosis. Germline lookup yields CDR1 SGHAT and CDR2 FQDESV (reference sequence). J lost 2 bases, V lost 1 base, and 8 bases had no gene match. The CDR3 extends over 17 amino acids. The sequence came from a female donor in good health, enrolled as a control in a pregnancy study. Sample: peripheral blood, taken in the third trimester of pregnancy. J is TRBJ2-5 and V is TRBV11-1; TRBD1 agrees at 9 bases. The CDR3 protein is CASSLGRTGEPQETQYF. The CDR3 nucleotides are TGTGCCAGCAGCTTAGGACGGACAGGGGAGCCACAAGAGACCCAGTACTTC. The full variable domain, in which reference TRBV11-1 and TRBJ2-5 provide the parts outside the CDR3, is EAEVAQSPRYKITEKSQAVAFWCDPISGHATLYWYRQILGQGPELLVQFQDESVVDDSQLPKDRFSAERLKGVDSTLKIQPAELGDSAMYLCASSLGRTGEPQETQYFGPGTRLLVL.